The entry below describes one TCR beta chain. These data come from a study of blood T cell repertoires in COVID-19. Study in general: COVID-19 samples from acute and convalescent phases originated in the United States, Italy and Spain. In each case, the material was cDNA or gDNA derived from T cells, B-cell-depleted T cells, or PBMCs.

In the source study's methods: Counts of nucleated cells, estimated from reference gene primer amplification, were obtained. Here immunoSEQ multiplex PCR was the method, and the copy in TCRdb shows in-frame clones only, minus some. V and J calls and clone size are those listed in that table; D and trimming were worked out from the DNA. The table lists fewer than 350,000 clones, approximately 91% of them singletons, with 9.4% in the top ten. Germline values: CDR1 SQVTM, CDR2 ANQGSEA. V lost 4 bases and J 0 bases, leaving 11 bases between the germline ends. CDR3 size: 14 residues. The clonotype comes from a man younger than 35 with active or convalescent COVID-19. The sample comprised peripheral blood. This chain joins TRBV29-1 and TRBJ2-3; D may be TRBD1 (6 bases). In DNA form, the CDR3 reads TGCAGCGTTGTCAGTAGGGGGAGCACAGATACGCAGTATTTT. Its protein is CSVVSRGSTDTQYF.